This TCR beta chain was retrieved from a study of T cells in localized non-small cell lung cancer. The CDR3 totals 17 residues. The V segment lost 5 bases and the J segment 8 bases; nucleotides outside the gene matches: 11. Germline CDR1 reads SGHNT; CDR2 reads YENEEA. This clone is termed large. The assay was immunoSEQ multiplex PCR, and TCRdb's table has in-frame clones only and misses some. The sample holds some 1,500 clones, under 30% seen once. The source was lung tumor tissue, collected before any cancer treatment. This rearrangement joins TRBV11-3 to TRBJ2-1, with 14 bases matching TRBD2. The clonotype was recovered from a woman aged 35 to 70 with stage III lung adenocarcinoma. CDR3 sequence: CASSPGRLAGGGYEQFF. CDR3 sequence (DNA): TGTGCCAGCAGCCCCGGGCGACTAGCGGGAGGGGGTTATGAGCAGTTCTTC.